This T cell receptor (beta chain) was identified in a study of T-cell memory formation after mild COVID-19. The wider study: For the most part, TCR clusters were specific to one donor.

Comment on this clonotype: No antigen is known for it.

In TCRdb, the 5' RACE reads were re-called with MiXCR into one record per CDR3 protein. This sample has around 450,000 distinct CDR3 sequences, with around 20% found just once. Study-level findings and limits: Second-wave clones with a day 37 peak had unconfirmed SARS-CoV-2 specificity. Pre-infection memory already had some responding clones, implying cross-reactive memory joined. Later expanders leaned toward CD4+, whereas clones contracting from day 15 to 85 were balanced CD4/CD8.

Specimen: PBMCs or a T cell subset sorted from them (not recorded which). This clonotype originated in an adult woman who had mild COVID-19 (a few samples of this study predate the infection). Cell type and time point are not known.

CDR3 amino acids: CASSFSGSRQPQHF. The CDR3 nucleotides read TGTGCCAGCAGCTTTTCAGGGAGCCGTCAGCCCCAGCATTTT. This sequence joins TRBV7-9 and TRBJ1-5; a weak D match, TRBD1 (5 bases). V was cut by 3 bases and J by 6 bases, with 12 bases left in between. The CDR3 totals 14 residues. Germline V CDR1 and CDR2: SEHNR, FQNEAQ (reference sequence).